Below are 8 T cell receptor beta chains sequenced from a single sample in a study of cytomegalovirus exposure and HLA in healthy donors. The PCR had 60 Vbeta and 13 Jbeta primers. Sequenced by immunoSEQ multiplex PCR; TCRdb stores in-frame clones only, minus some. The sample carries around 140,000 clones, roughly 75% recorded once. Sequenced input: PBMCs. All receptors derive from a female donor in good health and CMV-seronegative.

The CDR3 nucleotides read TGTGCCAGTAGTATTTATGACAGCCCGTTCTCTGGAAACACCATATATTTT. Translated: CASSIYDSPFSGNTIYF. The chain joins TRBV19 to TRBJ1-3, with D possibly TRBD1 on 5 matching bases. The CDR3 extends over 17 amino acids. CDR1 is LNHDA, CDR2 SQIVND, per germline (reference sequence). Trimming cost V 3 bases and J 0 bases, with 15 bases left between them.

The chain couples TRBV5-4 to TRBJ1-2, with D maybe TRBD1 (6 bases). Germline CDR1 and CDR2: SGHNT and YYREEE (reference sequence). V lost 3 bases to trimming and J lost 7 bases, with 19 bases between them. The CDR3 covers 15 residues. CDR3 in amino acids: CASSSYLGRGRGYTF. The DNA of the CDR3 is TGTGCCAGCAGCTCCTATTTGGGCAGGGGACGTGGCTACACCTTC. The whole variable domain, filled in from reference TRBV5-4 and TRBJ1-2, reads ETGVTQSPTHLIKTRGQQVTLRCSSQSGHNTVSWYQQALGQGPQFIFQYYREEENGRGNFPPRFSGLQFPNYSSELNVNALELDDSALYLCASSSYLGRGRGYTFGSGTRLTVV.

V is TRBV4-1 and J is TRBJ2-1; D perhaps matches TRBD2 (7 bases). This CDR3 has 16 amino acids. Trimming took off 0 bases at V and 6 bases at J, with 15 bases between the two ends. Germline V gene sequence: CDR1 MGHRA, CDR2 YSYEKL. CDR3 loop: CASSQEQGGVGNEQFF. The CDR3, as DNA: TGCGCCAGCAGCCAAGAACAAGGGGGGGTCGGCAATGAGCAGTTCTTC.

The CDR3 here is CASKGQGAEKLFF. DNA for the CDR3: TGTGCCAGCAAGGGACAGGGTGCTGAAAAACTGTTTTTT. This chain joins TRBV9 and TRBJ1-4; 9 nucleotides agree with TRBD1. Per the germline V gene, CDR1 is SGDLS and CDR2 is YYNGEE. CDR3 length: 13 residues. Germline trimming cut 6 bases from V and 7 bases from J; bases unmatched to any gene: 4.

In DNA form, the CDR3 reads TGTGCCACCAAGGGAGACCCTGGCAATCAGCCCCAGCATTTT. Its translation is CATKGDPGNQPQHF. The chain uses TRBV15 and TRBJ1-5; D unclear. The CDR3 loop spans 14 amino acids. V was pared by 7 bases and J by 2 bases, with 12 bases between. Looked up from germline, CDR1 is LNHNV and CDR2 is YYDKDF (reference sequence).

The V call is TRBV5-1, the J call TRBJ2-7, with 7 bases lining up with TRBD1. The CDR3 sequence is 13 residues long. After removal of 0 bases from V and 8 bases from J, the junction contained 5 bases not matched to a gene. The germline V gene encodes CDR1 SGHRS and CDR2 YFSETQ. Here the CDR3 reads CASSLADRAQQYF. CDR3 coding DNA: TGCGCCAGCAGCTTGGCTGACAGGGCCCAGCAGTACTTC.

This clone was counted only a few times. The rearrangement joins TRBV6-4 to TRBJ2-1; the match to TRBD2 covers 10 bases. V lost 5 bases to trimming and J lost 6 bases; unmatched junction nucleotides: 7. Germline-derived CDR1 and CDR2 are MRHNA and SNTAGT. This CDR3 spans 15 amino acids. This CDR3 is CASSQEPSGGNEQFF. DNA for the CDR3: TGTGCCAGCAGTCAGGAGCCTAGCGGGGGCAATGAGCAGTTCTTC.

The chain couples TRBV6-1 to TRBJ2-3; D not certain. The V gene's germline CDR1 is MNHNS and CDR2 SASEGT. V lost 5 bases to trimming and J lost 1 base, with 10 bases between them. The CDR3 is made up of 14 amino acids. In DNA form, the CDR3 reads TGTGCCAGCAGTTTGAACCGGGGCACAGATACGCAGTATTTT. Its protein is CASSLNRGTDTQYF.